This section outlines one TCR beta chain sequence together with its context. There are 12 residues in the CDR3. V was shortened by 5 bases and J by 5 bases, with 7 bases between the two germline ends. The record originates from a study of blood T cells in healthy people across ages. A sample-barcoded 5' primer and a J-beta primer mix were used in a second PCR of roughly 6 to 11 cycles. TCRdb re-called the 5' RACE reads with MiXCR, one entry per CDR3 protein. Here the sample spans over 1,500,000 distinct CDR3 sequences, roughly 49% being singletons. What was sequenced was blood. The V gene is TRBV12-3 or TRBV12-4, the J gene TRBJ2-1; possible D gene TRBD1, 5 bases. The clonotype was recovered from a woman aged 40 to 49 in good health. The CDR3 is CASSTTDNEQFF. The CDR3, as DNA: TGTGCCAGCAGTACGACAGACAATGAGCAGTTCTTC.